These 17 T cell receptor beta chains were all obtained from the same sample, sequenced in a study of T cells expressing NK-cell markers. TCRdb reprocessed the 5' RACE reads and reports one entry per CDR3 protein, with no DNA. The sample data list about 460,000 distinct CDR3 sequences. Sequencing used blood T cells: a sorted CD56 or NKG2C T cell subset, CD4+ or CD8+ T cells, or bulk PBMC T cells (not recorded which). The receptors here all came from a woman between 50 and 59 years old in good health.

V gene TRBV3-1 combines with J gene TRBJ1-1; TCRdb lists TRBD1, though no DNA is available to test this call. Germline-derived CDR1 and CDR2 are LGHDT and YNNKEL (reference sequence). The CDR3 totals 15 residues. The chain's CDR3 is CASSQDRQMNTEAFF.

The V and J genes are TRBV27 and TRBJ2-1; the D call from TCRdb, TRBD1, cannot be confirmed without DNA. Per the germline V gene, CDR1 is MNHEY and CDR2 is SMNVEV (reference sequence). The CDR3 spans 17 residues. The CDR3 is CASSLTPLTGRRNEQFF.

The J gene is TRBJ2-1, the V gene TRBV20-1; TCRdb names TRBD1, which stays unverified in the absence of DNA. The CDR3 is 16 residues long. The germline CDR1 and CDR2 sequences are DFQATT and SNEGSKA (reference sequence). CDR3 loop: CSARPFTSGTGGEQFF.

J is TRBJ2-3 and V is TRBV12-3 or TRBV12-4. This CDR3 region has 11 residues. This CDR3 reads CASLRTDTQYF.

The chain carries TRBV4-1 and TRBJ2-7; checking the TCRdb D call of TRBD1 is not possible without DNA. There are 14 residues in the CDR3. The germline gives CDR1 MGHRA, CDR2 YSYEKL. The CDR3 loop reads CASSQGQVTYEQYF.

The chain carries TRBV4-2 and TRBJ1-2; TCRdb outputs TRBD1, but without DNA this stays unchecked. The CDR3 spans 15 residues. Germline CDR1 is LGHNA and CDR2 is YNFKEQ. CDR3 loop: CASSQEQGAPSGYTF.

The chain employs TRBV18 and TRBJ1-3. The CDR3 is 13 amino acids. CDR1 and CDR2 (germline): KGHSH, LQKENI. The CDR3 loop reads CASSSRGGNTIYF.

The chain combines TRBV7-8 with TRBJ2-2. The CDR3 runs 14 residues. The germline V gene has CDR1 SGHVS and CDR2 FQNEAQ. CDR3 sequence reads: CARSYQPNTGELFF.

The CDR3 loop reads CASSITGRRNTEAFF. The V call is TRBV12-3 or TRBV12-4, the J call TRBJ1-1; the D call of TRBD1 rests on TCRdb alone, since no DNA is present to check it. CDR3 size: 15 residues.

The CDR3 is CASSGYGPDIQYF. V usage is TRBV5-6 and J usage is TRBJ2-4; TCRdb proposes TRBD2, but this gene call is untestable without DNA. This CDR3 contains 13 residues. Germline loops: CDR1 SGHDT, CDR2 YYEEEE.

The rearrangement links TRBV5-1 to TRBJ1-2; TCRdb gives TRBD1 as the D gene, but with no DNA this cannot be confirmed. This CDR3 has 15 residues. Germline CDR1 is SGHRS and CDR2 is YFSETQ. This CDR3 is CASSLARGLDYGYTF.

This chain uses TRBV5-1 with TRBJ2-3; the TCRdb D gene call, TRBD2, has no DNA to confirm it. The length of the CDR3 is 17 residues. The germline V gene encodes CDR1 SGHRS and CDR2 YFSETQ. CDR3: CASSLRAGGSGTDTQYF. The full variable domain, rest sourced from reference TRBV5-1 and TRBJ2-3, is KAGVTQTPRYLIKTRGQQVTLSCSPISGHRSVSWYQQTPGQGLQFLFEYFSETQRNKGNFPGRFSGRQFSNSRSEMNVSTLELGDSALYLCASSLRAGGSGTDTQYFGPGTRLTVL.

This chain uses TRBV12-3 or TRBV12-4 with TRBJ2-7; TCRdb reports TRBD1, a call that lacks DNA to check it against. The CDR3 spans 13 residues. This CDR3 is CASSLDEGGEQYF.

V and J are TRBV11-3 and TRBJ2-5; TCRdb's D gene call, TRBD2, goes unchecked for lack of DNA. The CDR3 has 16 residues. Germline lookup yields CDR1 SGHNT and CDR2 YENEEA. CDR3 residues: CASSWGLAGSLETQYF. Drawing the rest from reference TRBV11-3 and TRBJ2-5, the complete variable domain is EAGVVQSPRYKIIEKKQPVAFWCNPISGHNTLYWYLQNLGQGPELLIRYENEEAVDDSQLPKDRFSAERLKGVDSTLKIQPAELGDSAVYLCASSWGLAGSLETQYFGPGTRLLVL.

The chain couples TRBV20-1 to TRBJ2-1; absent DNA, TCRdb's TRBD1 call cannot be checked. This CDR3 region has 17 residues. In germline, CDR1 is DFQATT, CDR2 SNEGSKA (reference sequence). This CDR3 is CSAQLWRGQPSYNEQFF.

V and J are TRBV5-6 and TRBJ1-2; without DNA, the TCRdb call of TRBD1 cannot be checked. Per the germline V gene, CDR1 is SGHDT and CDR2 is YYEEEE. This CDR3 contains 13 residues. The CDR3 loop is CASRLQGNYGYTF.

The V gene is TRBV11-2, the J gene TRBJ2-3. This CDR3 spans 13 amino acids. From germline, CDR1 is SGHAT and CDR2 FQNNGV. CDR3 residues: CASSRLISETQYF. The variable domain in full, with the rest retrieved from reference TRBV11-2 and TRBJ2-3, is EAGVAQSPRYKIIEKRQSVAFWCNPISGHATLYWYQQILGQGPKLLIQFQNNGVVDDSQLPKDRFSAERLKGVDSTLKIQPAKLEDSAVYLCASSRLISETQYFGPGTRLTVL.